Listed below are T cell receptor beta chains from one sample, sequenced in a study of blood T cell repertoires in COVID-19. The table came from immunoSEQ multiplex PCR; TCRdb's copy has only in-frame clones and leaves some out. The data show about 190,000 clones, with more than 85% seen just once and less than 1.5% held by the top ten. Sequenced material: peripheral blood. These receptors were taken from a man between 25 and 39 years old with acute or convalescent COVID-19. Each CDR3 is given with its conserved first and last residue. D genes are given only for firm matches. The size entry is marked missing in some rows and otherwise reads once, few, many or a size class.

>TRBV5-1|TRBJ2-5|-|-
TGCGCCAGCAGCCCGGGACACAACGGGGAGACCCAGTACTTC
CASSPGHNGETQYF
>TRBV6-5|TRBJ1-1|-|-
TGTGCCAGCCGGACAGTGGGCTGGGAGAACACTGAAGCTTTCTTT
CASRTVGWENTEAFF
>TRBV5-1|TRBJ1-1|-|-
TGCGCCAGCAGGGGAGCGAACACTGAAGCTTTCTTT
CASRGANTEAFF
>TRBV28|TRBJ1-2|once|-
TGTGCCAGCAGTCCGGTCAACTATGGCTACACCTTC
CASSPVNYGYTF
>TRBV19|TRBJ2-1|-|TRBD2
TGTGCCAGTAGTGTAAAGATAGCGGGGCAAATGTTCTTC
CASSVKIAGQMFF
>TRBV13|TRBJ1-1|-|TRBD1
TGTGCCAGCAGCTTAACAGGGGGCACTGAAGCTTTCTTT
CASSLTGGTEAFF
>TRBV27|TRBJ2-1|-|TRBD2
TGTGCCAGCAGTTTAGGGACTAGATCTAATGAGCAGTTCTTC
CASSLGTRSNEQFF
>TRBV9|TRBJ1-1|-|-
TGTGCCAGCAGCGTAGGCACCACAGAATACACTGAAGCTTTCTTT
CASSVGTTEYTEAFF
>TRBV19|TRBJ2-7|-|-
TGTGCCACCACACAGGGTTCCTACGAGCAGTACTTC
CATTQGSYEQYF
>TRBV7-2|TRBJ2-1|-|-
TGTGCCAGCAGCAAACGACCCGACGGAGGGGAGTTCTTC
CASSKRPDGGEFF
>TRBV10-3|TRBJ2-7|-|TRBD1
TGTGCCATCATGGGACAGGGCTACGAGCAGTACTTC
CAIMGQGYEQYF